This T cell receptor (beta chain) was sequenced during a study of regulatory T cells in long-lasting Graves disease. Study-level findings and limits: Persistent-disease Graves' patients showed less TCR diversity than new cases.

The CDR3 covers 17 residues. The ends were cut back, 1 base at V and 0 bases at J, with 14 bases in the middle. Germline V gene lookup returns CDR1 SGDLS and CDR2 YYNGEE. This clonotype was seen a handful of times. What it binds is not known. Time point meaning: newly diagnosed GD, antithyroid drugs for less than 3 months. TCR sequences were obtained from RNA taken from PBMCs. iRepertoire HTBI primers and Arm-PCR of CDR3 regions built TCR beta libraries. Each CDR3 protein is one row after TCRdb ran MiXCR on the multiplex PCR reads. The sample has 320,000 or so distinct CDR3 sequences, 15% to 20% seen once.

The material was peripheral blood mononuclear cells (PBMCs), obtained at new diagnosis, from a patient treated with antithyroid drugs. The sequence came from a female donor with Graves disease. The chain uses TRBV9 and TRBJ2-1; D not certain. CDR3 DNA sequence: TGTGCCAGCAGCGTAAGGGTGAAGCCGAGCTCCTACAATGAGCAGTTCTTC. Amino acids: CASSVRVKPSSYNEQFF.